The 6 T cell receptor beta chains in this list originate from one sample, sequenced in a study of shared clonotypes between healthy human individuals. Using immunoSEQ multiplex PCR, the repertoire was profiled, and TCRdb retains in-frame clones only, with some absent. This table holds about 710,000 clones, approximately 77% found once. The sequenced sample was memory CD4+ T cells sorted from blood. Subset reported: CD45RA-negative fraction. These receptors all come from a woman aged 25 to 39 in good health.

The rearrangement joins TRBV7-8 to TRBJ2-5; D is tentatively TRBD1 or TRBD2 (5 bases each). Gene TRBJ2-7 matches the end of the DNA better, so the J call may be wrong. The CDR3 is 13 residues long. Germline V lookup: CDR1 SGHVS, CDR2 FQNEAQ. DNA of the CDR3: TGTGCCAGCAGTTCCGGGACCCTCTACGAGCAGTACTTC. The encoded protein is CASSSGTLYEQYF.

J is TRBJ2-7 and V is TRBV2, with TRBD1 matching over 8 bases. CDR3 length equals 12 residues. Germline-derived CDR1 and CDR2 are SNHLY and FYNNEI. Unmatched junction bases numbered 8, after V lost 6 bases and J lost 10 bases. As DNA, the CDR3 is TGTGCCAGCAGCGAGGACAGGGACTCACAGTACTTC. As protein: CASSEDRDSQYF.

The J gene is TRBJ2-5, the V gene TRBV19; D may match TRBD1 or TRBD2 (6 bases each). The CDR3 contains 14 residues. Germline CDR1 and CDR2: LNHDA and SQIVND (reference sequence). V lost 7 bases, J lost 2 bases, and 14 bases lay in between. The CDR3 reads CASNTPGAQETQYF. In DNA, the CDR3 is TGTGCCAGTAATACCCCGGGGGCTCAAGAGACCCAGTACTTC.

The chain has TRBV5-1 and TRBJ2-1; 8 positions agree with TRBD2. V lost 2 bases, J lost 12 bases, and 7 bases stayed unmatched. Germline assignment: CDR1 SGHRS and CDR2 YFSETQ. This CDR3 contains 13 residues. CDR3 region: CASSFTLAGMQFF. In nucleotides, the CDR3 is TGCGCCAGCAGCTTTACCTTAGCGGGGATGCAGTTCTTC.

The rearrangement joins TRBV2 to TRBJ2-1, with D hard to call. V lost 7 bases and J 1 base, leaving 8 bases between the germline ends. Germline-derived CDR1 and CDR2 are SNHLY and FYNNEI. The CDR3 contains 13 residues. The CDR3: CASTPESYNEQFF. The DNA of the CDR3 is TGTGCCAGCACCCCGGAATCCTACAATGAGCAGTTCTTC.

The chain combines TRBV19 with TRBJ1-4; 7 positions match TRBD1. The CDR3 extends over 16 amino acids. Germline lookup yields CDR1 LNHDA and CDR2 SQIVND (reference sequence). Losses at the gene ends were 4 bases for V and 7 bases for J; bases not matched to a gene: 12. The DNA of the CDR3 is TGTGCCAGTAGTACGCACGCGACAGGGTCTGGTGAAAAACTGTTTTTT. Amino acids: CASSTHATGSGEKLFF.